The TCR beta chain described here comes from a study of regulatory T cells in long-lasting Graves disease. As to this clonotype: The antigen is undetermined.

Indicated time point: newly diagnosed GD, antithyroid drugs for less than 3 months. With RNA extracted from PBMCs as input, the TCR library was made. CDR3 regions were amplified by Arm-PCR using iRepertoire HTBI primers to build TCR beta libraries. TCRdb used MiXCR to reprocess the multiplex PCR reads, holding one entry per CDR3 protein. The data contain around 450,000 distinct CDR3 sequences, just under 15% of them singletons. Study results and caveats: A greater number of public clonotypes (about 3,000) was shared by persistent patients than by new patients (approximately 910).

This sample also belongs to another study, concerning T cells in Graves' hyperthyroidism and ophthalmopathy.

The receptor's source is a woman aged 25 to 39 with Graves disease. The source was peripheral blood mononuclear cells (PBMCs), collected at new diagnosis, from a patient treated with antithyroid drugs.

In nucleotides, the CDR3 is TGTGCCAGCAGCCTAGAGGCTAGCGTTTGGGATGAGCAGTTCTTC. It translates to CASSLEASVWDEQFF. The V call is TRBV3-1, the J call TRBJ2-1; D possibly corresponds to TRBD2 (6 bases). Germline V gene lookup returns CDR1 LGHDT and CDR2 YNNKEL (reference sequence). The V end lost 4 bases, the J end lost 8 bases, and 18 bases lay between the germline ends. This CDR3 has 15 residues.